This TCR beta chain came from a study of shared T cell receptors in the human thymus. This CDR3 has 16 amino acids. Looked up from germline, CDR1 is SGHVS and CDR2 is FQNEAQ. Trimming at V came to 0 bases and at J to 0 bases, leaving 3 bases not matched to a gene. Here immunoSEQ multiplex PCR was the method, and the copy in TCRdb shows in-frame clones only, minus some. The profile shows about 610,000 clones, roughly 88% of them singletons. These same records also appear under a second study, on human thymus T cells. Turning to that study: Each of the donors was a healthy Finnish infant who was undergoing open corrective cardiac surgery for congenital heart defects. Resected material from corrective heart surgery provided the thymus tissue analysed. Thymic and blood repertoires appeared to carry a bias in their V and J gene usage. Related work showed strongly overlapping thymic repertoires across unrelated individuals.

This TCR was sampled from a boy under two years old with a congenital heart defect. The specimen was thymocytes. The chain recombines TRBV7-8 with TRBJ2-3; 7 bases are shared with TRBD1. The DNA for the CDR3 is TGTGCCAGCAGCTTAGCCGAGGGGGCTAGCACAGATACGCAGTATTTT. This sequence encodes CASSLAEGASTDTQYF.